What follows are 14 T cell receptor beta chains derived from one specimen sequenced in a study of Graves' ophthalmopathy and Graves' hyperthyroidism. The TCR beta CDR3 regions underwent amplification from RNA transcripts. HTBI primers served in a first-round RT-PCR, which a second-round multiplex PCR followed. Each CDR3 protein gets one entry after TCRdb re-called the multiplex PCR reads with MiXCR. The sample has 200,000 to 300,000 distinct CDR3 sequences, 45% seen once. The material sequenced was peripheral blood. Receptors were obtained from an adult man with Graves' ophthalmopathy.

This clonotype was counted a few times. The V gene is TRBV20-1, the J gene TRBJ1-2; D is ambiguous. V was cut by 4 bases and J by 6 bases, with 12 bases left in between. This CDR3 is built from 12 residues. Looked up from germline, CDR1 is DFQATT and CDR2 is SNEGSKA (reference sequence). The CDR3 reads CSATLLADGYTF. CDR3 coding DNA: TGCAGTGCTACCCTCTTGGCGGATGGCTACACCTTC.

The J gene is TRBJ1-1, the V gene TRBV7-2, with D tentatively TRBD1 (5 bases). CDR1 and CDR2 (germline): SGHTA, FQGNSA. The CDR3 has 12 residues. V was pared by 1 base and J by 11 bases, with 11 bases between. The CDR3 DNA sequence: TGTGCCAGCAGCTTAGGGGGCGCGTGGGCTTTCTTT. Encoded protein: CASSLGGAWAFF. Combining the CDR3 with reference TRBV7-2 and TRBJ1-1 gives the whole variable domain GAGVSQSPSNKVTEKGKDVELRCDPISGHTALYWYRQSLGQGLEFLIYFQGNSAPDKSGLPSDRFSAERTGGSVSTLTIQRTQQEDSAVYLCASSLGGAWAFFGQGTRLTVV.

There are many counts of this clonotype. This chain joins TRBV10-3 and TRBJ1-2; D is unclear. CDR3 size: 14 residues. Germline loops: CDR1 ENHRY, CDR2 SYGVKD. V was trimmed by 6 bases and J by 4 bases, leaving 15 bases between them. Written as DNA, the CDR3 is TGTGCCATCAGGCCAAGACAACTAACCTATGGCTACACCTTC. Translating it yields CAIRPRQLTYGYTF.

There are a few counts of this clonotype. This chain links TRBV2 with TRBJ1-5, with TRBD1 matching 11 bases. V shed 4 bases, J shed 5 bases, and the junction held 1 base outside the gene matches. The CDR3 sequence is 14 residues long. Per germline, CDR1 SNHLY and CDR2 FYNNEI. The CDR3 is CASSGTGGYQPQHF. For the CDR3, the DNA is TGTGCCAGCAGTGGGACAGGGGGCTATCAGCCCCAGCATTTT.

V gene TRBV6-6 combines with J gene TRBJ1-6; perhaps TRBD1 as D (5 bases). There are 14 residues in the CDR3. Germline V gives CDR1 MNHNY, CDR2 SVGAGI (reference sequence). Trimming removed 6 bases from V and 6 bases from J, with 12 bases in between. For the CDR3, the DNA is TGTGCCAGCAGGGGGGGGACTGTTAATTCACCCCTCCACTTT. It codes for CASRGGTVNSPLHF.

This clonotype was seen only a few times. The V and J genes are TRBV6-6 and TRBJ1-3; the D is unclear. Germline values: CDR1 MNHNY, CDR2 SVGAGI (reference sequence). V was shortened by 4 bases and J by 0 bases, with 10 bases between the two germline ends. This CDR3 region has 15 residues. The CDR3 reads CASSFGPNSGNTIYF. Written as DNA, the CDR3 is TGTGCCAGCAGTTTCGGACCGAACTCTGGAAACACCATATATTTT.

This clonotype was found once. This chain uses TRBV7-9 with TRBJ2-7, with 13 bases fitting TRBD2. The CDR3 runs to 15 residues. J was trimmed by 2 bases and V by 6 bases; bases with no gene match: 4. Germline-derived CDR1 and CDR2 are SEHNR and FQNEAQ (reference sequence). This CDR3 is CASSSGLAGTYEQYF. CDR3 DNA sequence: TGTGCCAGCAGTTCGGGACTAGCGGGAACCTACGAGCAGTACTTC. Supplemented by reference TRBV7-9 and TRBJ2-7, the full variable domain reads DTGVSQNPRHKITKRGQNVTFRCDPISEHNRLYWYRQTLGQGPEFLTYFQNEAQLEKSRLLSDRFSAERPKGSFSTLEIQRTEQGDSAMYLCASSSGLAGTYEQYFGPGTRLTVT.

This clonotype was picked up a small number of times. The chain carries TRBV7-7 and TRBJ2-7, with 8 bases matching TRBD2. Germline V gives CDR1 SSHAT, CDR2 FNYEAQ (reference sequence). This CDR3 contains 13 residues. CDR3 in amino acids: CASRPRGDYEQYF. The CDR3 DNA reads TGTGCTAGTCGACCGCGGGGGGACTACGAGCAGTACTTC.

This clonotype has only a few counts. This chain uses TRBV19 with TRBJ1-5; TRBD1 matches 7 bases. The CDR3 spans 13 residues. Germline trimming cut 8 bases from V and 7 bases from J; bases unmatched to any gene: 8. CDR1 is LNHDA, CDR2 SQIVND, per germline (reference sequence). The CDR3 spells CASYGQAGQPQHF. CDR3 coding DNA: TGTGCCAGTTATGGACAGGCTGGGCAGCCCCAGCATTTT.

The chain's CDR3 is CASSLEGQGGGSPQHF. The DNA of the CDR3 is TGTGCCAGCAGCTTAGAGGGACAGGGTGGGGGTTCGCCCCAGCATTTT. The V gene is TRBV7-6, the J gene TRBJ1-5; TRBD1 matches 9 bases. Trimming took 1 base from V and 9 from J; bases not matched to a gene: 10. CDR1 and CDR2 (germline): SGHVS, FNYEAQ. The CDR3 spans 16 residues.

The rearrangement links TRBV7-3 to TRBJ1-1; D gene unclear. Germline assignment: CDR1 SGHTA and CDR2 FQGTGA. The CDR3 length is 11 residues. Trimming left V 4 bases short and J 8 bases short, with 8 bases between. The CDR3 nucleotides are TGTGCCAGCAGCTCCTTGGGAGAAGCTTTCTTT. It specifies CASSSLGEAFF.

This chain connects TRBV27 to TRBJ1-5, with TRBD1 identical over 10 bases. This CDR3 is built from 15 residues. Losses at the gene ends were 5 bases for V and 6 bases for J; bases not matched to a gene: 7. The germline gives CDR1 MNHEY, CDR2 SMNVEV (reference sequence). This CDR3 reads CASSVDRGPLQPQHF. CDR3 DNA: TGTGCCAGCAGTGTCGACAGGGGGCCTCTTCAGCCCCAGCATTTT.

The chain joins TRBV29-1 to TRBJ1-1, with 11 bases that match TRBD1. The length of the CDR3 is 14 residues. Germline V gives CDR1 SQVTM, CDR2 ANQGSEA. J was trimmed by 4 bases and V by 4 bases; bases with no gene match: 5. The CDR3 sequence is CSVAPGQGVTEAFF. The CDR3 DNA follows: TGCAGCGTTGCCCCGGGACAGGGGGTCACTGAAGCTTTCTTT.

The V call is TRBV6-5, the J call TRBJ2-6, with D uncertain. CDR3 length: 13 residues. The germline V gene encodes CDR1 MNHEY and CDR2 SVGAGI. The V and J ends lost 3 bases and 6 bases respectively, with 6 bases between them. CDR3 nucleotides: TGTGCCAGCAGTTATCTATTGGCCAACGTCCTGACTTTC. Its protein product is CASSYLLANVLTF.